This T cell receptor (beta chain) originates from a study of T cell responses to AZD1222 COVID-19 vaccine. Comment on this clone: Antigen: not known.

Overall study results and limits: When two AZD1222 doses had been given, Spike-specific TCR breadth and depth rose.

TCRdb keeps only in-frame clones here, not all; method: immunoSEQ multiplex PCR. The profile shows around 180,000 clones, approximately 94% of them singletons. Germline loops: CDR1 LNHNV, CDR2 YYDKDF (reference sequence). This CDR3 contains 17 residues. Trimming stripped 0 bases from V and 3 bases from J, with 17 bases between. This sample comprised peripheral blood, obtained on day 0 of AZD1222 vaccination. The genes are TRBV15 and TRBJ1-1; possible D gene TRBD1, 5 bases. The origin of this receptor is an adult in good health. CDR3 sequence reads: CATSRDLGLLGDTEAFF. The CDR3 DNA reads as TGTGCCACCAGCAGAGATCTTGGGCTCCTAGGGGACACTGAAGCTTTCTTT.